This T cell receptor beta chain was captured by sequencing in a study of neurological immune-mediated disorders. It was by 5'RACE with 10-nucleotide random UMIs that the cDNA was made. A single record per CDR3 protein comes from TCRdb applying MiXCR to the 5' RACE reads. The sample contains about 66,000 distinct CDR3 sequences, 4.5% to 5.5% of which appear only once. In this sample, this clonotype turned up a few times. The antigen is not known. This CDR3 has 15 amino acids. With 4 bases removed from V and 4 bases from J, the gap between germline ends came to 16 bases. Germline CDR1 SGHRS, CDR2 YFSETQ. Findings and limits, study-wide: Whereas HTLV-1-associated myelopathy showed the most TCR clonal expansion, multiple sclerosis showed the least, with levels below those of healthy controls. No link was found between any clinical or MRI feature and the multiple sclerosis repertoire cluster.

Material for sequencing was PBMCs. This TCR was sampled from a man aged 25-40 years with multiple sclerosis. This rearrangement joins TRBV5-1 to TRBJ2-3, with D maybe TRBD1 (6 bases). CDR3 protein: CASSPLTGTADTQYF. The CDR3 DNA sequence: TGCGCCAGCAGCCCTCTAACAGGGACGGCAGATACGCAGTATTTT.